This record concerns one TCR beta chain sequence. Its antigen is unknown. The CDR3 length is 14 residues. V lost 5 bases and J 0 bases, leaving 9 bases between the germline ends. The V gene's germline CDR1 is SGHKS and CDR2 YYEKEE (reference sequence). The sample belongs to a study of T cell repertoires in cytomegalovirus infection. Study results and limitations: HLA-C-restricted CMV clonotypes gave the most frequent clonotype in two of eight donors.

TCRdb used MiXCR to reprocess the reads, holding one entry per CDR3 protein. The sample contains around 800,000 distinct CDR3 sequences, roughly 33% of which appear only once. The TCR sequence derives from a human donor in good health (CMV status not recorded). Some clones in this sample may be carry-over from other donors' samples. Sample: cultured CD8+ T cells from PBMCs, taken from culture after CMV antigen stimulation. This chain joins TRBV5-5 and TRBJ1-5; the D gene is possibly TRBD1 (5 bases). The CDR3 spells CASRVDISNQPQHF. CDR3 DNA sequence: TGTGCCAGCAGGGTGGACATTAGCAATCAGCCCCAGCATTTT.